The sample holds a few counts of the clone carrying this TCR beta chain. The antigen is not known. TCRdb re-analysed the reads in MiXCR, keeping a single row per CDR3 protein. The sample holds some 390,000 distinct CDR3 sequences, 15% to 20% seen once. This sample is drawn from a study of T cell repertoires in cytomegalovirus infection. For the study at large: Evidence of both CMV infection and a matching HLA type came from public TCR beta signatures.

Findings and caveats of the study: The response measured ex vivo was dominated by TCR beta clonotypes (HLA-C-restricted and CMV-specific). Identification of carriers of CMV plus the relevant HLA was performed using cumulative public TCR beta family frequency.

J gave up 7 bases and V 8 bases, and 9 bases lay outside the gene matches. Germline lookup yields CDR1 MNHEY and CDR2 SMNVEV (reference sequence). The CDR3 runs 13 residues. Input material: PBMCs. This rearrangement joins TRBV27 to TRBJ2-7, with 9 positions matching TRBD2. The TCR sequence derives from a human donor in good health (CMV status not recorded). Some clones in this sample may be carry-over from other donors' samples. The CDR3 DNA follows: TGTGCCAGCGCCGTAGCGGGAGTGGGGGAGCAGTACTTC. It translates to CASAVAGVGEQYF.